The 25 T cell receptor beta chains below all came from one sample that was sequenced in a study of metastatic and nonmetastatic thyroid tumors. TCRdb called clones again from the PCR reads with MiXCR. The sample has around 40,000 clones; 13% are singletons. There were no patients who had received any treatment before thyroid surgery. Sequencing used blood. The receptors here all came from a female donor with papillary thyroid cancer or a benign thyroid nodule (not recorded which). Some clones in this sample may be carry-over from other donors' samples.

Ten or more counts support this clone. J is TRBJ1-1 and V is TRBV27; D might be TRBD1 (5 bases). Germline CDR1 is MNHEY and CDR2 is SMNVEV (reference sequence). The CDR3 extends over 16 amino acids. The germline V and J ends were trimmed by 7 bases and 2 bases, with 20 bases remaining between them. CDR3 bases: TGTGCCAGCATCCTCTCGCAGGGCGAGCCCAACACTGAAGCTTTCTTT. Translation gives CASILSQGEPNTEAFF.

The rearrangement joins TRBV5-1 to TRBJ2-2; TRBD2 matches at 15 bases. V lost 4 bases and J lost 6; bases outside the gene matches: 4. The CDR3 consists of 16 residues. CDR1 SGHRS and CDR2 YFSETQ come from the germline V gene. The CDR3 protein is CASSMGLAGGPGELFF. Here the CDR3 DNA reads TGCGCCAGCAGCATGGGACTAGCGGGAGGCCCCGGGGAGCTGTTTTTT.

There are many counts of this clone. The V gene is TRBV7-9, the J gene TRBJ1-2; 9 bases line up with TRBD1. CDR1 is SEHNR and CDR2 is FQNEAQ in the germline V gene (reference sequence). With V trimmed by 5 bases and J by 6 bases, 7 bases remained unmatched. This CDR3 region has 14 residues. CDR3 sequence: CASSQGQGHNGYTF. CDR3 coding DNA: TGTGCCAGCAGCCAGGGACAGGGACATAATGGCTACACCTTC. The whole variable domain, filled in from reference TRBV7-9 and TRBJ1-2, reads DTGVSQNPRHKITKRGQNVTFRCDPISEHNRLYWYRQTLGQGPEFLTYFQNEAQLEKSRLLSDRFSAERPKGSFSTLEIQRTEQGDSAMYLCASSQGQGHNGYTFGSGTRLTVV.

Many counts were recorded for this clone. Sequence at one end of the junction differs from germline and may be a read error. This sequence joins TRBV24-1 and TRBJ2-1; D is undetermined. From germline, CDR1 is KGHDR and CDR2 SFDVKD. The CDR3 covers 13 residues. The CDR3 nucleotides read TGTGCCACCGGTGACTCCTTCGTGGCTGAGCAGTTCTTC. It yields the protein CATGDSFVAEQFF.

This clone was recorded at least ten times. Here the CDR3 reads CSGSYNEQFF. The CDR3 nucleotides are TGCAGTGGCTCCTACAATGAGCAGTTCTTC. The chain employs TRBV20-1 and TRBJ2-1; D is ambiguous. CDR3 length equals 10 residues. Trimming stripped 7 bases from V and 0 bases from J, with 1 base between. Germline-derived CDR1 and CDR2 are DFQATT and SNEGSKA (reference sequence).

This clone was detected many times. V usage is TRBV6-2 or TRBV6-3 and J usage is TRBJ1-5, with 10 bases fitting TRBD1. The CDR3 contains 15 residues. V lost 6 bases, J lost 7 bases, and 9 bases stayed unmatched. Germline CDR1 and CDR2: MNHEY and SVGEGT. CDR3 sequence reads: CASRRDRGREQPQHF. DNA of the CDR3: TGTGCCAGCAGGCGTGACAGGGGGCGGGAGCAGCCCCAGCATTTT.

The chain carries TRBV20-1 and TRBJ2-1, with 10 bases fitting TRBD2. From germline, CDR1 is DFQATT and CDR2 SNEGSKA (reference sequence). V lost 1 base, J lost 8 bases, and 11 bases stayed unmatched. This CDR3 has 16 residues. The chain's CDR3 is CSARAESASGRDEQFF. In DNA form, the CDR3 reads TGCAGTGCTAGAGCAGAGTCCGCTAGCGGGAGAGATGAGCAGTTCTTC.

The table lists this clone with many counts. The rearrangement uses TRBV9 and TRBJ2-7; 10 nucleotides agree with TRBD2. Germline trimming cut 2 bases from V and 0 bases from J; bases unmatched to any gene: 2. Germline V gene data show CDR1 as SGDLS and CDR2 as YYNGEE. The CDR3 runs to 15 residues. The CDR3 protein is CASSVGLALSYEQYF. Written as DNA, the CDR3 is TGTGCCAGCAGCGTGGGACTAGCGCTCTCCTACGAGCAGTACTTC. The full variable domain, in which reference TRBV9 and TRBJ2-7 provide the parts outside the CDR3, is DSGVTQTPKHLITATGQRVTLRCSPRSGDLSVYWYQQSLDQGLQFLIQYYNGEERAKGNILERFSAQQFPDLHSELNLSSLELGDSALYFCASSVGLALSYEQYFGPGTRLTVT.

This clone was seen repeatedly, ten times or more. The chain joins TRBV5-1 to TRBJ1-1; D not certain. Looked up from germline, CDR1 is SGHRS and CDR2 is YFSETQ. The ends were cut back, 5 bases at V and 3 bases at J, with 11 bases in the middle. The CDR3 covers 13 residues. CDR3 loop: CASRWARDTEAFF. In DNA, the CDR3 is TGCGCCAGCAGATGGGCGCGTGACACTGAAGCTTTCTTT.

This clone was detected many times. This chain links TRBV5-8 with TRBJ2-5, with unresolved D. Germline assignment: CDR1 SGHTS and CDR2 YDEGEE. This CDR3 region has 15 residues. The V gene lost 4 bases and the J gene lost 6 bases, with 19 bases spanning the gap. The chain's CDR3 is CASSQGQQATQTQYF. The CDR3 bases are TGTGCCAGCAGCCAAGGCCAGCAAGCCACTCAGACCCAGTACTTC.

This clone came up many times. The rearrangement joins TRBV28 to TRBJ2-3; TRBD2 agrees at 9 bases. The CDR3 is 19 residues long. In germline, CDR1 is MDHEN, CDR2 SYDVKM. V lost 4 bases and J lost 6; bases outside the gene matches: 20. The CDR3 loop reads CASSSTPGLALIELDTQYF. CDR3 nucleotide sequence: TGTGCCAGCAGTTCGACTCCGGGACTAGCTCTTATCGAGTTGGATACGCAGTATTTT.

DNA of the CDR3: TGCGCCAGCAGCTTGGTGGTGACTAGCGAGAGCTCCTACGAGCAGTACTTC. Protein: CASSLVVTSESSYEQYF. This chain uses TRBV5-1 with TRBJ2-7, with 8 nucleotides matching TRBD2. The CDR3 consists of 17 residues. Germline V gene data show CDR1 as SGHRS and CDR2 as YFSETQ. The trim removed 0 bases at V and 0 bases at J, leaving 8 bases unmatched. The entire variable domain, with the rest obtained from reference TRBV5-1 and TRBJ2-7, is as follows: KAGVTQTPRYLIKTRGQQVTLSCSPISGHRSVSWYQQTPGQGLQFLFEYFSETQRNKGNFPGRFSGRQFSNSRSEMNVSTLELGDSALYLCASSLVVTSESSYEQYFGPGTRLTVT.

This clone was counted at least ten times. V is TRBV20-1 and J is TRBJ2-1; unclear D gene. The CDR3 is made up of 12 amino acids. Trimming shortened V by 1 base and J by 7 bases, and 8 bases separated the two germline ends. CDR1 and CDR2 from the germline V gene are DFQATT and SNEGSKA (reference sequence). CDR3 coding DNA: TGCAGTGCTAGAGGACCTAAAAATGAGCAGTTCTTC. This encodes CSARGPKNEQFF.

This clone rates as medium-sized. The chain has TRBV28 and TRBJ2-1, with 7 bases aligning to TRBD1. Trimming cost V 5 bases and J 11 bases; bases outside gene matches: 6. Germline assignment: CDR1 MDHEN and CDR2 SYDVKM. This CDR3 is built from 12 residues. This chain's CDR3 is CASSTLTGQQFF. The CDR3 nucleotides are TGTGCCAGCAGTACTTTGACAGGGCAGCAGTTCTTC.

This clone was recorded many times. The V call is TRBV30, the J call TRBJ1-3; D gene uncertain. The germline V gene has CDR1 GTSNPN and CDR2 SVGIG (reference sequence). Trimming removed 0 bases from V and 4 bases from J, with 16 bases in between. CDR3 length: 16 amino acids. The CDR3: CAWSVRYLTGGNTIYF. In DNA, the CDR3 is TGTGCCTGGAGTGTACGGTACCTTACCGGGGGAAACACCATATATTTT.

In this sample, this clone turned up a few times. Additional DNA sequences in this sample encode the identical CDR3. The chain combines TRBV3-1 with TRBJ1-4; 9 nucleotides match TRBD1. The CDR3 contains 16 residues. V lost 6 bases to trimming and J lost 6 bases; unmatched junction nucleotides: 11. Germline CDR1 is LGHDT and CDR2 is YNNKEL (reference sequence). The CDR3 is CASSDSGTGTYEKLFF. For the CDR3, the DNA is TGTGCCAGCAGTGACTCCGGGACAGGGACTTATGAAAAACTGTTTTTT.

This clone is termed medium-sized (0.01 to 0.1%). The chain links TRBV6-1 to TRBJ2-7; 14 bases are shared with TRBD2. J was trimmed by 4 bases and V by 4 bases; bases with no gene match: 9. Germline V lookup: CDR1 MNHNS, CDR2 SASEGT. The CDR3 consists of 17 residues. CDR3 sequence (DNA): TGTGCCAGCAGTGGCCGACTAGCGGGAGGGCCGGGTTACGAGCAGTACTTC. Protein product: CASSGRLAGGPGYEQYF.

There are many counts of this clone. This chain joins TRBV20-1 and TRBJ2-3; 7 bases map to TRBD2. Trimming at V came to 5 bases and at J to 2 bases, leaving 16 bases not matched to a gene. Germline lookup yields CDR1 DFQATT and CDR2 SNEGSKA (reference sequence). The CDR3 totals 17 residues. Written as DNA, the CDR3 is TGCAGTGCTCCTAAGGACGGGGCGGGAGTTTCCACAGATACGCAGTATTTT. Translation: CSAPKDGAGVSTDTQYF.

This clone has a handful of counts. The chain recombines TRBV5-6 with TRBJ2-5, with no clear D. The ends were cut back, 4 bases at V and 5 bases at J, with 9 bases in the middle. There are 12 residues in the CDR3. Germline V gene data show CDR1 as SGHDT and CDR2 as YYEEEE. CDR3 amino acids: CASSTYRETQYF. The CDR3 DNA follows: TGTGCCAGCAGCACTTATCGGGAGACCCAGTACTTC. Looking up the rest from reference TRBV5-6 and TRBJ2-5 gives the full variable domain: DAGVTQSPTHLIKTRGQQVTLRCSPKSGHDTVSWYQQALGQGPQFIFQYYEEEERQRGNFPDRFSGHQFPNYSSELNVNALLLGDSALYLCASSTYRETQYFGPGTRLLVL.

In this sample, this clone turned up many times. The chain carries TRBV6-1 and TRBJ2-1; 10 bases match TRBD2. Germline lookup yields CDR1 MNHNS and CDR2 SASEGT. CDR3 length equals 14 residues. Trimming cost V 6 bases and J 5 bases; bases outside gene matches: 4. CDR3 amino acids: CASREREGHNEQFF. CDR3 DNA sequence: TGTGCCAGCAGGGAGCGGGAGGGCCACAATGAGCAGTTCTTC.

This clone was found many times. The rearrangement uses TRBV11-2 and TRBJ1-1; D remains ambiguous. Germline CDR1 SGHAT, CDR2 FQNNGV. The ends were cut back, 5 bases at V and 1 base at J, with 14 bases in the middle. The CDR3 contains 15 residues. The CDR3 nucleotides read TGTGCCAGCAGCGCTGTGGGCAAAAGGAACACTGAAGCTTTCTTT. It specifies CASSAVGKRNTEAFF. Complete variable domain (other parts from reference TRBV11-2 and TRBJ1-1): EAGVAQSPRYKIIEKRQSVAFWCNPISGHATLYWYQQILGQGPKLLIQFQNNGVVDDSQLPKDRFSAERLKGVDSTLKIQPAKLEDSAVYLCASSAVGKRNTEAFFGQGTRLTVV.

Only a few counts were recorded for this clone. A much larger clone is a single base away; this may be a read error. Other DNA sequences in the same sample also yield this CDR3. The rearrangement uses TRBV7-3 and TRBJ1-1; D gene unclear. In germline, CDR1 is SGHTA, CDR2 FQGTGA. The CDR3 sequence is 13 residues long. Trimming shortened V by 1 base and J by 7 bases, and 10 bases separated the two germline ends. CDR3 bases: TGTGCCAGCAGCTTAAAAGGCGGTGGTGAAGCTTTCTTT. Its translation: CASSLKGGGEAFF.

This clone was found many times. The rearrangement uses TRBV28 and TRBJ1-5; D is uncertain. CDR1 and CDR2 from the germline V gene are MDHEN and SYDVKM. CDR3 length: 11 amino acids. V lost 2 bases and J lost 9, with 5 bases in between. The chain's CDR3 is CASSLEGPQHF. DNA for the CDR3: TGTGCCAGCAGTTTAGAGGGGCCCCAGCATTTT.

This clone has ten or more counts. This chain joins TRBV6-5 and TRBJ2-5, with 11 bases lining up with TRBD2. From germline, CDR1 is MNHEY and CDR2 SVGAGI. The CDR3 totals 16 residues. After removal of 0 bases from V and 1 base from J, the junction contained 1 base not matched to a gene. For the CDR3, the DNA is TGTGCCAGCAGTTACTCCGGGACTAGCGGCCAAGAGACCCAGTACTTC. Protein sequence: CASSYSGTSGQETQYF.

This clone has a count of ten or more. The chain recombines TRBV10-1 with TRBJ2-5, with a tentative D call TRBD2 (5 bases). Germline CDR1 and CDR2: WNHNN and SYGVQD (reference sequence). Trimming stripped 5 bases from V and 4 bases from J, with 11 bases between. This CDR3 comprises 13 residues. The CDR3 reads CASSRDWGETQYF. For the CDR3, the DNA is TGCGCCAGCAGTCGGGATTGGGGAGAGACCCAGTACTTC.